This T cell receptor beta chain emerged from a study of T cell responses to AZD1222 COVID-19 vaccine (dated by TCRdb to about 2021). For the wider study: Because spike-specific TCR depth and breadth did not differ between the two schedules, AZD1222 recipients who got a second dose at roughly 4 weeks were pooled with those who got a second dose at roughly 12 weeks. A total of just over 230 trial participants underwent TCR sequencing, of whom about 210 had received two doses of AZD1222 and some 26 had received two doses of the MenACWY control vaccine. Trial participants were enrolled into age subgroups of 18-55, 56-69 and 70-plus years, which contained around 140, 26 and 57 TCR-sequenced participants, respectively.

The CDR3 regions of human TCRbeta chains were analyzed by immunosequencing. As for the authors' bioinformatics: Repertoire TCRs were matched against a reference library of SARS-CoV-2-specific TCRs generated with the MIRA antigen-specificity platform. Breadth was defined as the fraction of unique TCRs that were SARS-CoV-2-associated. Depth was defined as the fraction of total T cells that were SARS-CoV-2-associated. Each spike-specific TCR was assigned to its reactive spike region and to a CD4 or CD8 class using the MIRA data. Log10-transformed breadth and depth values were compared by one-way ANOVA with Sidak's multiple comparisons tests. In TCRdb, the immuneACCESS table is reduced to in-frame sequences with V and J assigned. These tables do not hold every clone; where another copy was compared, an unresolved V gene accounts for under half, and the others remain unexplained. Clone size and V and J calls were adopted from that table, with D and trimming inferred from the DNA. This sample has 110,000 to 150,000 clones in its table, and under 95% of those were observed once. Together, the top ten hold 9.1% of the sample.

The paper as a whole reports these results and caveats: Nearly half of unique spike-specific TCRs reportedly recognized epitopes outside regions mutated in the B.1.351 and B.1.1.7 variants. In the small 56-69-year group, the increase in depth fell short of significance, most likely because of low power. The vaccine-associated CD4 TCRs covered the entire spike protein, and the dominant responses fell in regions 160-218 and 743-854. Participants were mostly white British, with more females than males. The authors suggested clonal diversity may have been underestimated. After two AZD1222 doses, both the breadth and the depth of spike-specific TCRs were significantly higher than at day 0 and than in MenACWY recipients. No day 14 peak-response samples were available, so repertoires were characterized only after the peak T cell response. Conclusions about previously exposed vaccinees are limited, since just six or seven AZD1222 recipients were seropositive for SARS-CoV-2 at baseline.

The time point label here, explained by the study, means: baseline before first vaccination. Vaccinee samples came from UK trials COV001 and COV002, including a single-blind randomized controlled phase 2/3 trial of AZD1222 (ChAdOx1 nCoV-19) in healthy adults. For TCRbeta chain sequencing, PBMC samples were collected from trial participants at day 0 and at day 28 after the second dose. On this clone itself: Its antigen remains undetermined. No base quality information exists; no much larger clone differs at one position.

From cysteine to phenylalanine, the CDR3 is 16 amino acids long. Only the CDR3 part of the read is kept: 48 bases, read in frame from the first base. V and J are truncated by 4 bases and 7 bases respectively, leaving an intervening sequence of 22 bases. From the germline V gene, CDR1 is SGHTA and CDR2 is FQGTGA. The receptor comes from an adult in good health. The chain employs TRBV7-3 and TRBJ1-1; no D gene is confidently identified. Source: peripheral blood, taken on day 0 of AZD1222 vaccination. CDR3 loop: CASSYWTGLEGFEAFF. The nucleotide sequence reads as follows: TGTGCCAGCAGCTATTGGACGGGGTTGGAAGGGTTTGAAGCTTTCTTT.